Below, one T cell receptor beta chain is given with its context. This sample was included in a study of blood T cell repertoires in COVID-19. Study-level background: The United States, Italy and Spain were the sources of the acute and convalescent COVID-19 samples. T cells, B-cell-depleted T cells, or PBMCs supplied cDNA or gDNA.

This CDR3 has 15 amino acids. Trimming removed 0 bases at V and 2 bases at J, with 11 bases between. Germline V gene lookup returns CDR1 GTSNPN and CDR2 SVGIG (reference sequence). Source study methods: The authors estimated nucleated cell counts from reference gene primer amplification. Only in-frame clones appear in the TCRdb table, and some are missing; sequencing was by immunoSEQ multiplex PCR. That table gives V, J and clone size, and the DNA gave D and trimming. The table has around 500,000 clones, 70% to 90% seen once. What was sequenced was peripheral blood. The chain employs TRBV30 and TRBJ1-5; D might be TRBD1 (5 bases). The receptor was isolated from a human donor in a cohort sampled during active COVID-19. CDR3: CAWSVHPRGNQPQHF. CDR3 in DNA: TGTGCCTGGAGTGTACACCCCAGGGGCAATCAGCCCCAGCATTTT.